Sequencing of this TCR beta chain was carried out in a study of T cell repertoires in cytomegalovirus infection. On the study more broadly: CMV infection together with matching HLA type was indicated by public TCR beta signatures. Study outcomes and limitations: CMV carriers having the relevant HLA were flagged by cumulative public TCR beta family frequency. Within the response measured ex vivo, HLA-C-restricted CMV-specific TCR beta clonotypes were dominant.

TCRdb used MiXCR to reprocess the reads, holding one entry per CDR3 protein. The table has roughly 250,000 distinct CDR3 sequences, roughly 22% seen once. This clonotype was recorded at least ten times. What it binds is unknown. Trimming removed 4 bases from V and 1 base from J, with 4 bases in between. CDR1 SNHLY and CDR2 FYNNEI come from the germline V gene. The CDR3 runs 12 residues. This sequence was found in a human donor in good health (CMV status not recorded). Some clones in this sample may be carry-over from other donors' samples. The sequenced material came from CD8+ T cells from PBMCs. The chain links TRBV2 to TRBJ1-1, with D hard to call. CDR3 nucleotides: TGTGCCAGCAGTGTTTGGAACACTGAAGCTTTCTTT. It yields the protein CASSVWNTEAFF.